The 4 T cell receptor beta chains below were found in one sample sequenced in a study of a mutant IDH1 vaccine in newly diagnosed glioma. The time point is: week 11, during vaccination. Every single dose of the vaccine, 300 ug of mutant IDH1 20-mer peptide, came with topical imiquimod. The antigens for these receptors are not known. Assay: immunoSEQ multiplex PCR; the TCRdb copy retains only in-frame clones and omits some. The sample shows under 150,000 clones, around 77% of them seen only once. Source: PBMCs, taken from a glioma patient whose treatment included an IDH1 peptide vaccine. These receptors were taken from a middle-aged man with glioma.

The count of this clone is one. The chain employs TRBV18 and TRBJ2-7; TRBD1 might be the D (6 bases). The V and J ends lost 3 bases and 1 base respectively, with 10 bases between them. This CDR3 has 14 residues. CDR1 KGHSH and CDR2 LQKENI come from the germline V gene. As DNA, the CDR3 is TGTGCCAGCTCACCGAATACAGGGTCCTACGAGCAGTACTTC. Protein product: CASSPNTGSYEQYF.

The chain combines TRBV12-5 with TRBJ1-5, with no clear D. The germline V and J ends were trimmed by 2 bases and 7 bases, with 15 bases remaining between them. CDR1 is LGHNT and CDR2 is FRNRAP in the germline V gene. The CDR3 runs to 15 residues. CDR3 sequence reads: CASGLPTGELQPQHF. CDR3 in DNA: TGTGCTAGTGGTTTGCCCACCGGGGAGCTCCAGCCCCAGCATTTT.

The chain couples TRBV2 to TRBJ2-5, with 9 bases aligning to TRBD2. With V trimmed by 6 bases and J by 4 bases, 9 bases remained unmatched. CDR1 SNHLY and CDR2 FYNNEI come from the germline V gene. The CDR3 spans 15 residues. CDR3 in DNA: TGTGCCAGCAGGATGAATAGCGGGGGTGGAGAGACCCAGTACTTC. The encoded protein is CASRMNSGGGETQYF.

This clone was counted once. The rearrangement uses TRBV30 and TRBJ2-7, with 9 bases fitting TRBD1. The V and J ends lost 0 bases and 6 bases, in that order; junction bases with no gene match: 6. Germline lookup yields CDR1 GTSNPN and CDR2 SVGIG (reference sequence). This CDR3 contains 14 residues. For the CDR3, the DNA is TGTGCCTGGAGTGTAGGGACAGGGCAAGGCGAGCAGTACTTC. It specifies CAWSVGTGQGEQYF.